A selection of T cell receptor beta chains follows, all from one sample in a study of spatial heterogeneity in lung cancer. TCRdb ran MiXCR on the 5' RACE reads and lists one entry per CDR3 protein. The data hold nearly 15,000 distinct CDR3 sequences, with about 7% observed a single time. The specimen was lung tumor tissue, collected at surgery. All receptors derive from a male donor with early-stage non-small cell lung cancer. Both conserved end residues are part of each CDR3. The D gene is left open where the match is weak. Clone size is stated in some rows and not others, as once, few, many or a class when expanded.

size | J | D | V | DNA | CDR3
few | TRBJ2-3 | TRBD2 | TRBV20-1 | TGCAGTGCCACGCGGACTAGCGGGGTAGATACGCAGTATTTT | CSATRTSGVDTQYF
many | TRBJ2-5 | TRBD2 | TRBV10-3 | TGTGCCATCAGCCTACTAGCGACCCAAGAGACCCAGTACTTC | CAISLLATQETQYF
NA | TRBJ1-6 | NA | TRBV7-2 | TGTGCCAGCAGCTCTACCGGGACCGAATATAATTCACCCCTCCACTTT | CASSSTGTEYNSPLHF
few | TRBJ2-1 | NA | TRBV7-2 | TGTGCCAGCAGCATAAGGGTTGATGTGCAGTTCTTC | CASSIRVDVQFF
many | TRBJ1-2 | TRBD1 | TRBV6-2/TRBV6-3 | TGTGCCAGCAGTCCCAACTGGGGACAGGGTTCCTTTGGCTACACCTTC | CASSPNWGQGSFGYTF
NA | TRBJ1-5 | TRBD1 | TRBV7-2 | TGTGCCAGCAGCTTTACAGGGGTTAGCAATCAGCCCCAGCATTTT | CASSFTGVSNQPQHF
many | TRBJ1-2 | NA | TRBV19 | TGTGCCAGTAGGCCCTCCCATTGGGAGGACAACTATGGCTACACCTTC | CASRPSHWEDNYGYTF
NA | TRBJ2-5 | NA | TRBV6-1 | TGTGCCAGCAGTCCGGCTAGCATTCGCGGTGAGACCCAGTACTTC | CASSPASIRGETQYF
many | TRBJ1-3 | TRBD1 | TRBV20-1 | TGCAGTGCTAGAGCGGGACAGGGAAACACCATATATTTT | CSARAGQGNTIYF
many | TRBJ2-2 | NA | TRBV5-1 | TGCGCCAGCAGCTTTATCACCGGGGAGCTGTTTTTT | CASSFITGELFF
many | TRBJ2-2 | NA | TRBV11-1 | TGTGCCAGCAGCTTAGATCAGACCGGGGAGCTGTTTTTT | CASSLDQTGELFF
many | TRBJ1-1 | TRBD1 | TRBV5-1 | TGCGCCAGCAGCGGCCCGGACAGGGCTGCTTTCTTT | CASSGPDRAAFF
few | TRBJ2-6 | NA | TRBV19 | TGTGCCAGTAGTATAGGAAGCAACTCTGGGGCCAACGTCCTGACTTTC | CASSIGSNSGANVLTF
few | TRBJ2-2 | TRBD1 | TRBV3-1 | TGTGCCAGCAGCCAGAGGACAGGGGGGCTGTTTTTT | CASSQRTGGLFF
few | TRBJ2-2 | TRBD1 | TRBV5-6 | TGTGCCAGCAGGTCTTGGGGACAGGGGGCCACCGGGGAGCTGTTTTTT | CASRSWGQGATGELFF
NA | TRBJ2-6 | TRBD1 | TRBV19 | TGTGCCAGTAGTATAGGGACAGGGGTTTCTGGGGCCAACGTCCTGACTTTC | CASSIGTGVSGANVLTF